Below, one TCR beta chain is given with its context. Its specificity is unknown. The data were obtained in a study of beta chain features in type 1 diabetes. Via the markers CD45RO/CCR7/CD25/CD127/CD95/CD27, stem cell-like memory, regulatory, central memory and naive CD4+ cells were sorted. Germline loops: CDR1 SGHTA, CDR2 FQGNSA. The CDR3 length is 16 residues. With V trimmed by 0 bases and J by 5 bases, 8 bases remained unmatched. Reverse transcribing all isolated RNA meant expressed TCRB transcripts were sequenced. Only in-frame clones appear in the TCRdb table, and some are missing; sequencing was by immunoSEQ multiplex PCR. The sample shows about 710,000 clones, over 12% of them seen only once. Study-wide points: Across all four CD4+ subsets, people with type 1 diabetes showed modestly shorter TCRB CDR3s. In these data, an HLA type influence on TCRB rearrangement remained unresolved.

The chain joins TRBV7-2 to TRBJ2-3; the match to TRBD2 covers 7 bases. The material sequenced was naive CD4+ T cells from blood. This sequence originates from a man younger than 30 with type 1 diabetes. Here the CDR3 DNA reads TGTGCCAGCAGCTTAGCGTACAGCGGCGGGGGAGATACGCAGTATTTT. This translates into CASSLAYSGGGDTQYF.